Below, 18 T cell receptor beta chains from the same sample are listed, as sequenced in a study of cytomegalovirus exposure and HLA in healthy donors. The PCR was carried out with 60 Vbeta primers and 13 Jbeta primers. The assay was immunoSEQ multiplex PCR, and TCRdb's table has in-frame clones only and misses some. The table includes around 130,000 clones, 65% to 80% detected once. The sample comprised PBMCs. The receptors here all came from a woman aged 40-49 years in good health and CMV-seronegative.

V is TRBV28 and J is TRBJ2-1; possible D gene TRBD2, 5 bases. Trimming pared 3 bases from V and 1 base from J, leaving 10 bases between. Germline loops: CDR1 MDHEN, CDR2 SYDVKM. The CDR3 loop spans 15 amino acids. The CDR3 is CASSLLSGSYNEQFF. As DNA, the CDR3 is TGTGCCAGCAGTTTGTTGTCGGGATCCTACAATGAGCAGTTCTTC.

The gene calls are TRBV10-3 and TRBJ2-5, with TRBD1 matching over 8 bases. With 9 bases clipped from V and 3 bases from J, the junction kept 6 bases outside the gene matches. The CDR3 totals 13 residues. Germline loops: CDR1 ENHRY, CDR2 SYGVKD. CDR3 loop: CAMARGPEETQYF. Here the CDR3 DNA reads TGTGCCATGGCCAGGGGGCCTGAAGAGACCCAGTACTTC.

This sequence joins TRBV27 and TRBJ2-7; TRBD2 agrees at 10 bases. Trimming cost V 3 bases and J 6 bases; bases outside gene matches: 8. The CDR3 totals 15 residues. Germline-derived CDR1 and CDR2 are MNHEY and SMNVEV (reference sequence). The CDR3 protein is CASSFSSGRRREQYF. Here the CDR3 DNA reads TGTGCCAGCAGTTTCTCTAGCGGGAGAAGACGCGAGCAGTACTTC.

The rearrangement joins TRBV30 to TRBJ2-7, with TRBD2 matching over 12 bases. The junction had 2 bases not matched to a gene; V was cut back by 2 bases and J by 3 bases. The CDR3 has 14 residues. Germline CDR1 GTSNPN, CDR2 SVGIG (reference sequence). The CDR3 reads CAWSLAGGLYEQYF. The CDR3 DNA sequence: TGTGCCTGGAGTCTAGCGGGGGGGCTCTACGAGCAGTACTTC.

This sequence joins TRBV6-1 and TRBJ1-1; TRBD1 matches 7 bases. The V gene's germline CDR1 is MNHNS and CDR2 SASEGT. The CDR3 totals 18 residues. V trimming: 2 bases; J trimming: 3 bases; junction bases outside the gene matches: 15. The CDR3 DNA is TGTGCCAGCAGTGAACTATTGGCAGGGGGATCGGTTTACACTGAAGCTTTCTTT. This codes for CASSELLAGGSVYTEAFF.

The chain couples TRBV7-6 to TRBJ2-2; 8 bases align to TRBD2. The V gene's germline CDR1 is SGHVS and CDR2 FNYEAQ. This CDR3 is 16 amino acids long. Germline trimming cut 3 bases from V and 7 bases from J; bases unmatched to any gene: 10. The CDR3 sequence is CASSFSGKEGNGELFF. Here the CDR3 DNA reads TGTGCCAGCAGCTTTAGCGGGAAAGAGGGGAACGGGGAGCTGTTTTTT.

This clone has only a few counts. This chain uses TRBV10-3 with TRBJ1-1; D possibly corresponds to TRBD1 (5 bases). Germline loops: CDR1 ENHRY, CDR2 SYGVKD. CDR3 length equals 14 residues. V gave up 4 bases and J gave up 2 bases, with 11 bases separating them. In DNA, the CDR3 is TGTGCCATCAGTGTAGAACAGGCTAACACTGAAGCTTTCTTT. Amino acid sequence: CAISVEQANTEAFF.

The CDR3 region has the DNA TGTGCCAGCAGTTTCGGTTTCGGCACCGGGGAGCTGTTTTTT. Amino acids: CASSFGFGTGELFF. The chain is built from TRBV27 and TRBJ2-2, with D hard to call. Trimming stripped 3 bases from V and 4 bases from J, with 9 bases between. Looked up from germline, CDR1 is MNHEY and CDR2 is SMNVEV (reference sequence). The CDR3 runs to 14 residues.

The CDR3 region has the DNA TGTGCCAGCAGACTGGGACAGGCTTATAACTATGGCTACACCTTC. Residues: CASRLGQAYNYGYTF. This chain connects TRBV7-9 to TRBJ1-2; 8 nucleotides agree with TRBD1. With V trimmed by 6 bases and J by 1 base, 7 bases remained unmatched. CDR3 length: 15 residues. Germline CDR1 SEHNR, CDR2 FQNEAQ (reference sequence).

V gene TRBV5-1 combines with J gene TRBJ2-7; the match to TRBD2 covers 10 bases. CDR3 size: 16 residues. V shed 4 bases and J 5 bases; nucleotides not matched to a gene: 12. Germline V gene sequence: CDR1 SGHRS, CDR2 YFSETQ. The CDR3 nucleotides read TGCGCCAGCAGCGGCCGGAGCGGGGGGGGCGGCAACGAGCAGTACTTC. This codes for CASSGRSGGGGNEQYF.

The chain carries TRBV27 and TRBJ2-7, with D hard to call. Germline lookup yields CDR1 MNHEY and CDR2 SMNVEV (reference sequence). The CDR3 has 13 amino acids. V lost 8 bases and J 2 bases, leaving 13 bases between the germline ends. CDR3 residues: CASGLTAPYEQYF. In nucleotides, the CDR3 is TGTGCCAGCGGTCTAACCGCGCCCTACGAGCAGTACTTC.

This clone was counted only a few times. The chain uses TRBV9 and TRBJ2-2; tentative D call: TRBD2 (6 bases). The V gene's germline CDR1 is SGDLS and CDR2 YYNGEE. This CDR3 contains 13 residues. V lost 5 bases to trimming and J lost 6 bases, with 11 bases between them. The CDR3 coding sequence is TGTGCCAGCAGTCGGGGGTGGCCCGGGGAGCTGTTTTTT. It yields the protein CASSRGWPGELFF.

This chain connects TRBV9 to TRBJ2-1; D might be TRBD2 (6 bases). The CDR3 runs to 16 residues. Germline CDR1 is SGDLS and CDR2 is YYNGEE. Trimming cost V 0 bases and J 1 base, with 11 bases left between them. CDR3: CASSVAGAMSYNEQFF. The CDR3, as DNA: TGTGCCAGCAGCGTAGCGGGAGCGATGTCCTACAATGAGCAGTTCTTC.

A single count supports this clone. The rearrangement joins TRBV19 to TRBJ2-3, with TRBD2 identical over 7 bases. The CDR3 is 13 amino acids. Unmatched junction bases numbered 5, after V lost 6 bases and J lost 5 bases. Germline V gives CDR1 LNHDA, CDR2 SQIVND (reference sequence). Written as DNA, the CDR3 is TGTGCCAGTAGAAGCGGGAACATAGATACGCAGTATTTT. Protein product: CASRSGNIDTQYF. The full variable domain, with the rest looked up from reference TRBV19 and TRBJ2-3, is DGGITQSPKYLFRKEGQNVTLSCEQNLNHDAMYWYRQDPGQGLRLIYYSQIVNDFQKGDIAEGYSVSREKKESFPLTVTSAQKNPTAFYLCASRSGNIDTQYFGPGTRLTVL.

The J gene is TRBJ1-4, the V gene TRBV6-1; TRBD1 aligns across 8 bases. Germline CDR1 and CDR2: MNHNS and SASEGT. Trimming at V came to 6 bases and at J to 7 bases, leaving 7 bases not matched to a gene. The CDR3 is made up of 14 amino acids. The CDR3 region has the DNA TGTGCCAGCAGCGTGACAGGGGCGGGTGAAAAACTGTTTTTT. Translating it yields CASSVTGAGEKLFF.

The rearrangement uses TRBV19 and TRBJ1-2, with a weak D call TRBD1 (6 bases). V lost 6 bases and J 8 bases, leaving 13 bases between the germline ends. This CDR3 is built from 12 residues. Germline values: CDR1 LNHDA, CDR2 SQIVND (reference sequence). As DNA, the CDR3 is TGTGCCAGTAGATCAGGGGCTCTAGGCTACACCTTC. As protein: CASRSGALGYTF.

Worth noting for this clone: At one end the junction does not follow the germline gene, possibly because of a read error. The rearrangement uses TRBV5-5 and TRBJ1-1; 9 bases match TRBD1. The germline gives CDR1 SGHKS, CDR2 YYEKEE (reference sequence). There are 15 residues in the CDR3. Here the CDR3 reads CASSSGTGLKTEAFF. In DNA, the CDR3 is TGTGCCAGCAGCTCCGGGACAGGGCTGAAGACTGAAGCTTTCTTT. The full variable domain, rest sourced from reference TRBV5-5 and TRBJ1-1, is DAGVTQSPTHLIKTRGQQVTLRCSPISGHKSVSWYQQVLGQGPQFIFQYYEKEERGRGNFPDRFSARQFPNYSSELNVNALLLGDSALYLCASSSGTGLKTEAFFGQGTRLTVV.

The genes are TRBV7-9 and TRBJ2-3; TRBD2 agrees at 8 bases. V lost 5 bases and J lost 2; bases outside the gene matches: 6. Germline-derived CDR1 and CDR2 are SEHNR and FQNEAQ (reference sequence). CDR3 length: 15 amino acids. This CDR3 is CASSDRGGLTDTQYF. CDR3 DNA: TGTGCCAGCAGCGATCGGGGGGGGCTCACAGATACGCAGTATTTT.